The T cell receptor beta chain under discussion was sequenced for a study of cytomegalovirus exposure and HLA in healthy donors. Whole-study results and caveats: TCR beta sequences reportedly predicted most subjects' HLA-A and HLA-B alleles accurately. According to the study, 160 or so TCR beta chains were cytomegalovirus-associated. An analysis done earlier found most TCR beta V segments productive about 87% or about 30% of the time.

The PCR employed 60 Vbeta primers together with 13 Jbeta primers. The data were produced by immunoSEQ multiplex PCR, yet TCRdb's version contains in-frame clones alone and is incomplete. Among around 150,000 clones listed, 60% to 70% were seen once. Concerning this clone itself: Antigen specificity is unknown.

Donors sampled were nominally healthy, though unrecorded immune exposures were likely. This CDR3 spans 17 amino acids. Trimming took 2 bases from V and 0 from J; bases not matched to a gene: 3. Per the germline V gene, CDR1 is MDHEN and CDR2 is SYDVKM. Sequencing was performed on PBMCs. The TCR was taken from a woman aged 55-69 years in good health and CMV-seropositive. The chain employs TRBV28 and TRBJ2-6; 8 nucleotides line up with TRBD1. The CDR3 nucleotides read TGTGCCAGCAGTTTAGGACAGGGCCTCTCTGGGGCCAACGTCCTGACTTTC. Encoded protein: CASSLGQGLSGANVLTF.